Below are 2 T cell receptor beta chains sequenced from a single sample in a study of OX40 agonist ivuxolimab in advanced cancers. TCRdb's table, derived via immunoSEQ multiplex PCR, lists solely in-frame clones and lacks some. The table has around 93,000 clones, approximately 87% seen once; the top ten hold 1.5% to 2%. The sample was CD4+ or CD8+ T cells sorted from blood, taken in a trial of the OX40 agonist ivuxolimab. The source of these receptors is an adult with an advanced solid tumor such as melanoma, head and neck, liver or kidney cancer.

This chain uses TRBV19 with TRBJ2-2; 15 nucleotides match TRBD2. This CDR3 spans 18 amino acids. Germline loops: CDR1 LNHDA, CDR2 SQIVND (reference sequence). Germline trimming cut 3 bases from V and 5 bases from J; bases unmatched to any gene: 7. CDR3 loop: CASSIFGLAGGSTGELFF. In nucleotides, the CDR3 is TGTGCCAGTAGTATTTTTGGACTAGCGGGAGGGAGTACCGGGGAGCTGTTTTTT.

The V call is TRBV6-9, the J call TRBJ1-1; possibly TRBD1 for D (6 bases). Per germline, CDR1 MNHGY and CDR2 SVAAGI. Trimming stripped 3 bases from V and 2 bases from J, with 10 bases between. This CDR3 comprises 14 residues. Here the CDR3 DNA reads TGTGCCAGCAGTTACGGGGGACATAACACTGAAGCTTTCTTT. Encoded protein: CASSYGGHNTEAFF.